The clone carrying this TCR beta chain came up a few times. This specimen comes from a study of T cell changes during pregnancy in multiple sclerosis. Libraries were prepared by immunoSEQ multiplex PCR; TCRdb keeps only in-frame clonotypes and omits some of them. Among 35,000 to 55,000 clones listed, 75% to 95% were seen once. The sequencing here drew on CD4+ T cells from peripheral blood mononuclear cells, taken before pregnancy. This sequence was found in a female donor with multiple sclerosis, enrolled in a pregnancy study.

CDR3 sequence reads: CASSEGSGQQFF. Written as DNA, the CDR3 is TGTGCCAGTAGCGAAGGATCAGGCCAGCAGTTCTTC. The chain employs TRBV19 and TRBJ2-1; D ambiguous. Germline V gives CDR1 LNHDA, CDR2 SQIVND (reference sequence). The CDR3 has 12 residues. The ends were cut back, 6 bases at V and 11 bases at J, with 14 bases in the middle.